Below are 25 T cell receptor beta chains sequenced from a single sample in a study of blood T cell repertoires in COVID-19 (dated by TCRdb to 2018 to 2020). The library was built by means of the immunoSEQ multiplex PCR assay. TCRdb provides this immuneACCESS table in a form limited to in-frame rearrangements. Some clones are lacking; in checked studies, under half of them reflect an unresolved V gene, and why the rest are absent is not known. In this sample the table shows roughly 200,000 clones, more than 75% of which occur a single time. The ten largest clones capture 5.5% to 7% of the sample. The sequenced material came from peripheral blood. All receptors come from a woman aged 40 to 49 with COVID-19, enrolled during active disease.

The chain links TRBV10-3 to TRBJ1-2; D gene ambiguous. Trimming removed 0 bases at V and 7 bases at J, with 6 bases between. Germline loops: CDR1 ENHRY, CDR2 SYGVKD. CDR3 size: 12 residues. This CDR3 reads CAISESRAGYTF. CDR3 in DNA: TGTGCCATCAGTGAGTCGAGGGCTGGCTACACCTTC.

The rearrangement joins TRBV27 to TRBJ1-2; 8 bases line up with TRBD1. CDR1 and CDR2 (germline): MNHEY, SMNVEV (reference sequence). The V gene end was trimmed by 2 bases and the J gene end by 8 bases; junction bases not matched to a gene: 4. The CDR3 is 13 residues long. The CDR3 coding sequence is TGTGCCAGCAGTTTACAGGGGGCGAAAGGCTACACCTTC. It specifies CASSLQGAKGYTF.

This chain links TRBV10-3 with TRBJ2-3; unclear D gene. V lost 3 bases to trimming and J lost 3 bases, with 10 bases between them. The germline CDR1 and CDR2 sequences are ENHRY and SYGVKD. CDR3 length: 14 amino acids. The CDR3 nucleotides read TGTGCCATCAGTGAACCGCGAACTACAGATACGCAGTATTTT. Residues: CAISEPRTTDTQYF.

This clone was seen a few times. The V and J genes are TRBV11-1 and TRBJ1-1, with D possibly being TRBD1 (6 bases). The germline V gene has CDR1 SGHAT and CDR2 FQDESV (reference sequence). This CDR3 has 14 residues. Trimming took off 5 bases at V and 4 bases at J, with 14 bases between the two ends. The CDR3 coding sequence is TGTGCCAGCAGCCACAGGGTTAAAGGCACTGAAGCTTTCTTT. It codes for CASSHRVKGTEAFF.

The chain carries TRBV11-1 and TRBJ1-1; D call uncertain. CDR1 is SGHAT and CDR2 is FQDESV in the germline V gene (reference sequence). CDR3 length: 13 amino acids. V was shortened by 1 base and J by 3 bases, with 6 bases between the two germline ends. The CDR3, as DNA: TGTGCCAGCAGCTTAGTTCCGGACACTGAAGCTTTCTTT. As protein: CASSLVPDTEAFF.

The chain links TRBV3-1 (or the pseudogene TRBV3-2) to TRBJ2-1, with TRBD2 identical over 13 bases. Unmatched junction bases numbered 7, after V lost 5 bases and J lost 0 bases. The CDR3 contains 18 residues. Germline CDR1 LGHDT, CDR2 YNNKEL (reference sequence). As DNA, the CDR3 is TGTGCCAGCAGCTTCACTAGCGGGGGGGCCGTCTCCTACAATGAGCAGTTCTTC. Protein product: CASSFTSGGAVSYNEQFF.

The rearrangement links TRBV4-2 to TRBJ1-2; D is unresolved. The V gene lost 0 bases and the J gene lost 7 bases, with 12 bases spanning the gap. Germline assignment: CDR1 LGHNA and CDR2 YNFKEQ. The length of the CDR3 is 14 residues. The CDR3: CASSQDSPRLGYTF. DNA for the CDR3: TGTGCCAGCAGCCAAGATTCCCCCCGACTTGGCTACACCTTC.

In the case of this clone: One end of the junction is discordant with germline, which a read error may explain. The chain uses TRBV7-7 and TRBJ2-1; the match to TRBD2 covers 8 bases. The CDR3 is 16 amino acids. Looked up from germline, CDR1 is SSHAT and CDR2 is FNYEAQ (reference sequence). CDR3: CASSLAGLPPYNEQFF. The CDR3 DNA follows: TGTGCCAGCAGCCTAGCGGGCCTGCCCCCCTACAATGAGCAGTTCTTC.

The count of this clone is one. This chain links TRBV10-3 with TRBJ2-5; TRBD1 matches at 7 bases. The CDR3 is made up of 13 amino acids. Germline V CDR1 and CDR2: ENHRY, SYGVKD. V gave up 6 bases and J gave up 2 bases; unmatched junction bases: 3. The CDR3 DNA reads TGTGCCATCAGGATGACAGGGCAAGAGACCCAGTACTTC. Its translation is CAIRMTGQETQYF.

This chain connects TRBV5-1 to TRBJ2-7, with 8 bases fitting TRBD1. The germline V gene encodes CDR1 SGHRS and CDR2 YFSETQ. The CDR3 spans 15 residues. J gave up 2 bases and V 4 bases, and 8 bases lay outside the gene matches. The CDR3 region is CASSRTGTGTYEQYF. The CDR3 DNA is TGCGCCAGCAGCCGGACCGGGACAGGCACCTACGAGCAGTACTTC.

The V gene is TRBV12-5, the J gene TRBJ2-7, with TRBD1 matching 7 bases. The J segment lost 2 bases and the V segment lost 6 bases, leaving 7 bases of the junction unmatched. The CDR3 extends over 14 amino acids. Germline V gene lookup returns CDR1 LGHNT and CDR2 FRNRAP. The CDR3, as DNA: TGTGCTAGTGGAGGGGGCCGATTCACCTACGAGCAGTACTTC. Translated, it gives CASGGGRFTYEQYF.

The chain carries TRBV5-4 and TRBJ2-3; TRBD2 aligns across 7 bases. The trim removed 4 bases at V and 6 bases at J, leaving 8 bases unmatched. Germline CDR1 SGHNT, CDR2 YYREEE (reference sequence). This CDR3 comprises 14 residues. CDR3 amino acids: CASSPWTRSDTQYF. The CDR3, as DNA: TGTGCCAGCAGCCCGTGGACTAGATCCGATACGCAGTATTTT.

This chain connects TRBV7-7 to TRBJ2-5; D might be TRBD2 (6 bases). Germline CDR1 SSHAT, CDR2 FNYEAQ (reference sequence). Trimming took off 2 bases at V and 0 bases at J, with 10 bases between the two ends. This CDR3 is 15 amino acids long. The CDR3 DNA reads TGTGCCAGCAGCTTAATGGCGGGGTACCAAGAGACCCAGTACTTC. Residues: CASSLMAGYQETQYF. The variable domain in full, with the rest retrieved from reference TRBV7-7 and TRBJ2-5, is GAGVSQSPRYKVTKRGQDVTLRCDPISSHATLYWYQQALGQGPEFLTYFNYEAQPDKSGLPSDRFSAERPEGSISTLTIQRTEQRDSAMYRCASSLMAGYQETQYFGPGTRLLVL.

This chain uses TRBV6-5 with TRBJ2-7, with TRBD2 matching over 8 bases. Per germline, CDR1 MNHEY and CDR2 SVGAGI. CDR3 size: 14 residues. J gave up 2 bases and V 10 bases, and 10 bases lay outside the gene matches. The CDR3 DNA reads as TGTGCCACCACCCAGGGCGGGGGGACCTACGAGCAGTACTTC. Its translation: CATTQGGGTYEQYF.

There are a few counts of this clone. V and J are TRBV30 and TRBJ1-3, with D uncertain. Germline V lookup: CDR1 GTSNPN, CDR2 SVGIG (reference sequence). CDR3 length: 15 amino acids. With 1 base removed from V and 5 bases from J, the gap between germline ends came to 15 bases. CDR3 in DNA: TGTGCCTGGAGTGGAACCGGGAGAACAAGAAACACCATATATTTT. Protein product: CAWSGTGRTRNTIYF.

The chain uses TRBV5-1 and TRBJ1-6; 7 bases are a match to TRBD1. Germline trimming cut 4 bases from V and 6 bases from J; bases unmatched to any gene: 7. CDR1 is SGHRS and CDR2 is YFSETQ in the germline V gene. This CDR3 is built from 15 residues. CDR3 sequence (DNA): TGCGCCAGCAGCAGGGGGCTCCAAACTAATTCACCCCTCCACTTT. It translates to CASSRGLQTNSPLHF.

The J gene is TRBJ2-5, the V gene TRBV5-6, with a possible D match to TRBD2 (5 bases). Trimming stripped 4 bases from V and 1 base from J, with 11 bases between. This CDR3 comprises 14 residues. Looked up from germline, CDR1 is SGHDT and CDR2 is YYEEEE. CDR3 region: CASSLPAAQETQYF. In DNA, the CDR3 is TGTGCCAGCAGCCTCCCAGCGGCCCAAGAGACCCAGTACTTC.

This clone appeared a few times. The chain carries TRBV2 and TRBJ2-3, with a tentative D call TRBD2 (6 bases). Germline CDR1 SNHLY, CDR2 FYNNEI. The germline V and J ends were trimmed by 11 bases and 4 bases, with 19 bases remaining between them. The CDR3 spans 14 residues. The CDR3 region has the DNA TGTGCCGGCGGAACGGGAGCAGCCCCAGATACGCAGTATTTT. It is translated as CAGGTGAAPDTQYF.

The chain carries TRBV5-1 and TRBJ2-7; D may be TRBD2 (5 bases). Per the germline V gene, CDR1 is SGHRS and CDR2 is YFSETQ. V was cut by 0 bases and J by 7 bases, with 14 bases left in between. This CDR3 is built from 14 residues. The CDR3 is CASSLELSGGEQYF. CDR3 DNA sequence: TGCGCCAGCAGCTTGGAACTAAGTGGCGGGGAGCAGTACTTC.

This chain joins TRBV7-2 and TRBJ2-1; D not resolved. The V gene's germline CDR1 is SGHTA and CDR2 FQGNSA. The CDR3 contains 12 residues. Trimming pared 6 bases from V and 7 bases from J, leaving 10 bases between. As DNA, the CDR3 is TGTGCCAGCAGTACGGAGTTGAATGAGCAGTTCTTC. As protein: CASSTELNEQFF.

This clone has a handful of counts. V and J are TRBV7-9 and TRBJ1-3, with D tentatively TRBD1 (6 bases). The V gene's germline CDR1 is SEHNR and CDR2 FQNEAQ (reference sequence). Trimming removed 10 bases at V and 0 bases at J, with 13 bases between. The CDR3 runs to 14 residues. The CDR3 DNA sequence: TGTGCCATACGGGACAACCTCTCTGGAAACACCATATATTTT. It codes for CAIRDNLSGNTIYF. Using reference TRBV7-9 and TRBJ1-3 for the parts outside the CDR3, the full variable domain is DTGVSQNPRHKITKRGQNVTFRCDPISEHNRLYWYRQTLGQGPEFLTYFQNEAQLEKSRLLSDRFSAERPKGSFSTLEIQRTEQGDSAMYLCAIRDNLSGNTIYFGEGSWLTVV.

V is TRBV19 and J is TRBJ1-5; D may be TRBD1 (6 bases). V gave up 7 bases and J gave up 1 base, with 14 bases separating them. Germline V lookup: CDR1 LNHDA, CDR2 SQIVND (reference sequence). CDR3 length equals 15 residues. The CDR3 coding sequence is TGTGCCAGTATGAGACAGGCCCTAAGCAATCAGCCCCAGCATTTT. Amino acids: CASMRQALSNQPQHF.

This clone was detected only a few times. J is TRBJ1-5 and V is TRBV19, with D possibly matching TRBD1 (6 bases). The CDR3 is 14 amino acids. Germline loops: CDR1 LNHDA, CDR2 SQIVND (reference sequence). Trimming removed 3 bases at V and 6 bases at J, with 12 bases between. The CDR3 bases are TGTGCCAGTAGTATGGGGGGGCCTTCTCAGCCCCAGCATTTT. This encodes CASSMGGPSQPQHF.

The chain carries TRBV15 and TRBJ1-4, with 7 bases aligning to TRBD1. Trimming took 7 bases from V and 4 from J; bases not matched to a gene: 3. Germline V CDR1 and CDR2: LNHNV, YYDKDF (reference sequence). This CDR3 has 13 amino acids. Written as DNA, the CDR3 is TGTGCCACCACGGACAGGATTAATGAAAAACTGTTTTTT. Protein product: CATTDRINEKLFF.

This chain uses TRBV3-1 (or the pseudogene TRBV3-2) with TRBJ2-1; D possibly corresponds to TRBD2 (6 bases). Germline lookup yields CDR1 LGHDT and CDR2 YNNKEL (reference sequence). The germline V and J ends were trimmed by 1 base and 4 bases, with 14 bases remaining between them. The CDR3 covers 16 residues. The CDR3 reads CASSQGWSGGYNEQFF. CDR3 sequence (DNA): TGTGCCAGCAGCCAAGGTTGGTCTGGGGGGTACAATGAGCAGTTCTTC.